A single sample gave rise to the 26 T cell receptor beta chains below, sequenced in a study of blood T cells in healthy people across ages. A J-beta primer mix and a sample-barcoded 5' primer were used in a second PCR of roughly 6 to 11 cycles. TCRdb itself ran the 5' RACE reads through MiXCR, one entry per CDR3 protein. This sample has approximately 940,000 distinct CDR3 sequences, with roughly 52% found just once. Input material: blood. The receptors come from a man under 40 in good health.

The rearrangement links TRBV7-8 to TRBJ2-7; weak D call: TRBD1 (6 bases). The CDR3 has 14 amino acids. V lost 1 base and J lost 2, with 9 bases in between. Germline V gene lookup returns CDR1 SGHVS and CDR2 FQNEAQ. The CDR3 spells CASSLEGVTYEQYF. In nucleotides, the CDR3 is TGTGCCAGCAGCTTAGAGGGGGTGACCTACGAGCAGTACTTC.

The sample holds a few counts of this clonotype. This sequence joins TRBV27 and TRBJ2-4; D may be TRBD1 or TRBD2 (5 bases each). Judging by the DNA end, TRBJ2-7 fits better; the J call may be wrong. This CDR3 has 13 amino acids. The germline gives CDR1 MNHEY, CDR2 SMNVEV (reference sequence). CDR3 bases: TGTGCCAGCAGTTTATGGTGGGGGTACGAGCAGTACTTC. This gives the protein CASSLWWGYEQYF.

The CDR3 sequence: CASSKGVGASWTTEAFF. The CDR3 DNA is TGTGCCAGCAGCAAAGGCGTGGGCGCCAGCTGGACCACTGAAGCTTTCTTT. J is TRBJ1-1 and V is TRBV21-1; whether TRBD1, the table's D call, matches the DNA was not checked. TRBV21-1 is reported as a pseudogene. This CDR3 is 17 amino acids long.

The CDR3 spells CSVRTGTAKNIQYF. DNA for the CDR3: TGCAGCGTCCGGACAGGGACAGCCAAAAACATTCAGTACTTC. This chain uses TRBV29-1 with TRBJ2-4; 8 nucleotides agree with TRBD1. CDR1 SQVTM and CDR2 ANQGSEA come from the germline V gene. V lost 6 bases to trimming and J lost 0 bases; unmatched junction nucleotides: 4. This CDR3 has 14 amino acids. The complete variable domain, with remaining parts taken from reference TRBV29-1 and TRBJ2-4, reads SAVISQKPSRDICQRGTSLTIQCQVDSQVTMMFWYRQQPGQSLTLIATANQGSEATYESGFVIDKFPISRPNLTFSTLTVSNMSPEDSSIYLCSVRTGTAKNIQYFGAGTRLSVL.

This clonotype has just a few counts. The chain combines TRBV28 with TRBJ2-5, with 8 bases aligning to TRBD1. The DNA end favors TRBJ2-7, so the J call may be wrong. Germline-derived CDR1 and CDR2 are MDHEN and SYDVKM. The CDR3 covers 16 residues. The CDR3 DNA sequence: TGTGCCAGCAGTTTTTCGAAGGGAGACAGGGGTGACGAGCAGTACTTC. Translating gives CASSFSKGDRGDEQYF.

The chain joins TRBV6-2 or TRBV6-3 to TRBJ2-3, with a tentative D call TRBD1 (6 bases). The V and J ends lost 7 bases and 4 bases respectively, with 18 bases between them. Per the germline V gene, CDR1 is MNHEY and CDR2 is SVGEGT. The CDR3 loop spans 15 amino acids. CDR3 sequence (DNA): TGTGCCAGCACCCCTAGGGGCAGGGGAGCAGATACGCAGTATTTT. It encodes CASTPRGRGADTQYF.

This chain connects TRBV27 to TRBJ2-5; D is unclear. The J call may be faulty, since TRBJ2-7 better matches the DNA end. CDR1 MNHEY and CDR2 SMNVEV come from the germline V gene (reference sequence). The CDR3 loop spans 13 amino acids. The CDR3 DNA reads TGTGCCAGCAGTTTGGGCCCTGGGCTCGAGCAGTACTTC. It encodes CASSLGPGLEQYF.

This chain links TRBV6-2 or TRBV6-3 with TRBJ2-1, with 7 bases aligning to TRBD1. The length of the CDR3 is 14 residues. From germline, CDR1 is MNHEY and CDR2 SVGEGT. The ends lost 5 bases at V and 7 bases at J; junction bases unmatched: 8. For the CDR3, the DNA is TGTGCCAGCAGTCTTGGGACAGCAAAAAATGAGCAGTTCTTC. Translated: CASSLGTAKNEQFF.

This clonotype turned up a few times. The chain is built from TRBV4-1 and TRBJ2-7; D possibly corresponds to TRBD1 (6 bases). This CDR3 comprises 16 residues. Per germline, CDR1 MGHRA and CDR2 YSYEKL. Trimming pared 0 bases from V and 5 bases from J, leaving 17 bases between. CDR3 residues: CASSQDVFGTKDEQYF. The CDR3 DNA reads as TGCGCCAGCAGCCAAGATGTATTCGGGACAAAGGACGAGCAGTACTTC.

Turning to this clonotype: A junction boundary mismatches the germline segment, possibly from a read error. This chain's CDR3 is CTSSPSPADIQETQFF. The DNA of the CDR3 is TGTACCAGCTCACCTTCTCCAGCGGATATCCAAGAGACCCAGTTCTTC. The rearrangement links TRBV18 to TRBJ2-5; D perhaps matches TRBD2 (5 bases). The J call is doubtful: the DNA matches TRBJ2-1 better. The CDR3 is 16 amino acids. Germline assignment: CDR1 KGHSH and CDR2 LQKENI.

This clonotype was observed once. The rearrangement joins TRBV4-3 to TRBJ2-7; no clear D gene. Trimming cost V 0 bases and J 4 bases, with 13 bases left between them. In germline, CDR1 is LGHNA, CDR2 YSLEER. The CDR3 consists of 15 residues. The CDR3 DNA is TGCGCCAGCAGCCAAGATCCGTATTTGGGGTACGAGCAGTACTTC. Translating it yields CASSQDPYLGYEQYF.

The V call is TRBV21-1, the J call TRBJ2-7; TRBD1 was called by the table and not checked on the DNA. TRBV21-1 is tagged as a pseudogene. The CDR3 contains 14 residues. The CDR3 nucleotides read TGTGCCAGCAGTAACCGGGACAGAGCCTACGAGCAGTACTTC. Translating it yields CASSNRDRAYEQYF.

The chain carries TRBV7-2 and TRBJ2-3, with TRBD1 matching over 7 bases. The V gene's germline CDR1 is SGHTA and CDR2 FQGNSA. The CDR3 length is 17 residues. V was clipped by 2 bases and J by 2 bases; unmatched bases: 10. The CDR3 sequence: CASSLRGRAGDTDTQYF. Here the CDR3 DNA reads TGTGCCAGCAGCTTAAGGGGGCGTGCAGGGGACACAGATACGCAGTATTTT.

The genes are TRBV9 and TRBJ1-2; 8 bases are shared with TRBD1. Losses at the gene ends were 4 bases for V and 7 bases for J; bases not matched to a gene: 9. The CDR3 sequence is 14 residues long. Germline CDR1 is SGDLS and CDR2 is YYNGEE. CDR3 residues: CASSPGQGIIGYTF. CDR3 in DNA: TGTGCCAGCAGCCCCGGACAGGGTATTATTGGCTACACCTTC.

This clonotype was detected only a few times. CDR3 loop: CASSLEMVARETQYF. The CDR3 coding sequence is TGTGCCAGCAGTTTGGAAATGGTCGCCCGGGAGACCCAGTACTTC. This chain uses TRBV12-3 or TRBV12-4 with TRBJ2-5; D gene unclear. Deletions cut 3 bases from V and 5 bases from J, with 16 bases between. The CDR3 contains 15 residues.

V gene TRBV29-1 combines with J gene TRBJ1-1; possible D gene TRBD1, 5 bases. The CDR3 extends over 12 amino acids. The V gene lost 6 bases and the J gene lost 3 bases, with 11 bases spanning the gap. CDR1 and CDR2 from the germline V gene are SQVTM and ANQGSEA. Written as DNA, the CDR3 is TGCAGCGTCCGGGGGGTTTACACTGAAGCTTTCTTT. This sequence encodes CSVRGVYTEAFF. Full variable domain (remainder filled in from reference TRBV29-1 and TRBJ1-1): SAVISQKPSRDICQRGTSLTIQCQVDSQVTMMFWYRQQPGQSLTLIATANQGSEATYESGFVIDKFPISRPNLTFSTLTVSNMSPEDSSIYLCSVRGVYTEAFFGQGTRLTVV.

This clonotype was seen at least ten times. This chain uses TRBV21-1 with TRBJ2-7; TRBD1 reflects the table's D call only, with no check against the DNA. TRBV21-1 is marked as a pseudogene. There are 17 residues in the CDR3. The CDR3 spells CASTGSPPRDSPYEQYF. The CDR3 nucleotides are TGTGCCAGCACTGGGTCCCCGCCTCGGGACAGCCCCTACGAGCAGTACTTC.

A few counts support this clonotype. This chain joins TRBV7-2 and TRBJ2-5; perhaps TRBD1 as D (5 bases). Looked up from germline, CDR1 is SGHTA and CDR2 is FQGNSA. The CDR3 has 16 residues. Trimming stripped 2 bases from V and 1 base from J, with 14 bases between. CDR3 DNA sequence: TGTGCCAGCAGCTTAAGTTCAGGGCGGACCCAAGAGACCCAGTACTTC. Encoded protein: CASSLSSGRTQETQYF.

This clonotype was observed a few times. The chain is built from TRBV12-3 or TRBV12-4 and TRBJ2-3; a weak D match, TRBD1 (8 bases). Trimming pared 11 bases from V and 11 bases from J, leaving 26 bases between. The CDR3 has 14 residues. CDR3 sequence: CAAGDRGGADVQYF. The CDR3 DNA is TGTGCCGCGGGAGACAGGGGTGGAGCAGATGTGCAGTATTTT.

This clonotype has just a few counts. The rearrangement links TRBV2 to TRBJ2-7, with D perhaps TRBD1 (5 bases). This CDR3 region has 14 residues. Per the germline V gene, CDR1 is SNHLY and CDR2 is FYNNEI. V shed 3 bases and J shed 5 bases, with 14 bases lying between them. Here the CDR3 reads CASSDHRRMDEQYF. For the CDR3, the DNA is TGTGCCAGCAGTGATCACAGGCGGATGGACGAGCAGTACTTC.

This chain joins TRBV12-3 or TRBV12-4 and TRBJ2-1, with D perhaps matching TRBD1 or TRBD2 (5 bases each). This CDR3 region has 15 residues. Trimming cost V 7 bases and J 6 bases, with 19 bases left between them. CDR3 loop: CASIRGVGSINEQFF. The DNA of the CDR3 is TGTGCCAGCATCCGAGGGGTAGGGAGTATCAATGAGCAGTTCTTC.

The chain recombines TRBV2 with TRBJ2-3, with D unclear. The CDR3 totals 13 residues. Per germline, CDR1 SNHLY and CDR2 FYNNEI. V lost 8 bases to trimming and J lost 4 bases, with 13 bases between them. CDR3: CASPALMPDTQYF. Written as DNA, the CDR3 is TGTGCCAGCCCAGCCCTGATGCCAGATACGCAGTATTTT.

The chain is built from TRBV20-1 and TRBJ2-5; a weak D match, TRBD2 (6 bases). Trimming shortened V by 0 bases and J by 3 bases, and 14 bases separated the two germline ends. The germline V gene has CDR1 DFQATT and CDR2 SNEGSKA (reference sequence). CDR3 length: 15 amino acids. The CDR3 DNA is TGCAGTGCTAGAGATCGATCTAGCGAAGAAGAGACCCAGTACTTC. It is translated as CSARDRSSEEETQYF.

This clonotype was picked up one time. The junction departs from the called germline gene at one end, perhaps through a read error. This chain connects TRBV9 to TRBJ2-7, with D possibly matching TRBD2 (5 bases). This CDR3 comprises 14 residues. The germline gives CDR1 SGDLS, CDR2 YYNGEE. The chain's CDR3 is CVSSVEGIGHEQYF. The CDR3 nucleotides are TGTGTCAGCAGCGTAGAGGGAATTGGGCACGAGCAGTACTTC.

This clonotype was picked up a small number of times. The rearrangement joins TRBV20-1 to TRBJ2-4; D unresolved. The V gene lost 0 bases and the J gene lost 0 bases, with 12 bases spanning the gap. This CDR3 has 16 residues. Germline assignment: CDR1 DFQATT and CDR2 SNEGSKA (reference sequence). The CDR3 loop is CSARESRGIAKNIQYF. For the CDR3, the DNA is TGCAGTGCTAGAGAGTCGCGCGGAATAGCCAAAAACATTCAGTACTTC.

This clonotype came up once. A much larger clone lies one base from this, so it may be a read error. The chain carries TRBV4-1 and TRBJ1-1; possible D gene TRBD1, 6 bases. The CDR3 runs 14 residues. The germline gives CDR1 MGHRA, CDR2 YSYEKL. This CDR3 is CASSLTGPNTETFF. CDR3 nucleotide sequence: TGCGCCAGCAGCCTGACAGGCCCGAACACTGAAACTTTCTTT.